This entry concerns a single TCR beta chain. These data originate in a study of blood T cell repertoires in COVID-19. Study context: Samples taken during acute and convalescent COVID-19 were collected in the United States, Italy and Spain. PBMCs, B-cell-depleted T cells, or T cells provided the cDNA or gDNA that made up the material.

Original handling: Nucleated cell number was recorded as an estimate derived from reference gene primer amplification. Repertoires were generated with immunoSEQ multiplex PCR, while TCRdb's copy carries only in-frame clones and drops some. V and J calls and clone size follow that table, whereas D and trimming were derived from the DNA. Among approximately 56,000 clones listed, around four fifths were seen once. The germline gives CDR1 SGHAT, CDR2 FQNNGV. CDR3 size: 13 residues. The V and J ends lost 2 bases and 1 base respectively, with 5 bases between them. The sequencing sample was made of peripheral blood. This clonotype was sampled from a man in his 70s with active COVID-19. The chain joins TRBV11-2 to TRBJ1-1; the D is unclear. CDR3 sequence reads: CASSLRENTEAFF. CDR3 DNA sequence: TGTGCCAGCAGCTTACGAGAGAACACTGAAGCTTTCTTT.